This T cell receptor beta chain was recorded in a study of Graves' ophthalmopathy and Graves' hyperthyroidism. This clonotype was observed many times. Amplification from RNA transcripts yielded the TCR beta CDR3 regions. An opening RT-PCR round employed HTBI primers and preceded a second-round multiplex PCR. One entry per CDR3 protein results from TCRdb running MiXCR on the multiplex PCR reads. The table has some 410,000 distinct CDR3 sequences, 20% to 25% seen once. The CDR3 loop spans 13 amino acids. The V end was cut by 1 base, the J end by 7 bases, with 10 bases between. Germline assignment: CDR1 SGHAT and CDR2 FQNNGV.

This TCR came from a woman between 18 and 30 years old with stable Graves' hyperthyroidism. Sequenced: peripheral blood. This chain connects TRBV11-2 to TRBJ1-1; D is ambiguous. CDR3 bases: TGTGCCAGCAGCTTAGGGTGGCGGGATGAAGCTTTCTTT. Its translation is CASSLGWRDEAFF.